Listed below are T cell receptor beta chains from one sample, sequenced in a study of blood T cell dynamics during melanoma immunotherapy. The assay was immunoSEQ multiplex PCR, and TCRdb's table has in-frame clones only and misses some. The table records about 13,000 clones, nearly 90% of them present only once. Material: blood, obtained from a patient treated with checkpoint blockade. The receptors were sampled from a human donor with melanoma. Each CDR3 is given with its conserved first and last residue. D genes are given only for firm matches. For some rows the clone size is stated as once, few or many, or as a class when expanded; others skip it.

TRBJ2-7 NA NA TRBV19 CASSISRVTLDEQYF TGTGCCAGTAGTATCTCCAGGGTGACTCTCGACGAGCAGTACTTC
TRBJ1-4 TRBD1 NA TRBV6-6 CASTGGWTNEKLFF TGTGCCAGCACAGGGGGCTGGACTAATGAAAAACTGTTTTTT
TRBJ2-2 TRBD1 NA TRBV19 CASSRDRVTGELFF TGTGCCAGTAGTCGGGACAGGGTCACCGGGGAGCTGTTTTTT
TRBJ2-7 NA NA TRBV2 CASRDVVYKPYEQYF TGTGCCAGCAGGGACGTAGTATACAAACCCTACGAGCAGTACTTC
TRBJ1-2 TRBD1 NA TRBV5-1 CASSLAGTGNGYTF TGCGCCAGCAGCTTGGCCGGGACAGGGAACGGCTACACCTTC
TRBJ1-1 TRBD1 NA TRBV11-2 CASSQDRMDTEAFF TGTGCCAGCAGCCAGGACAGGATGGACACTGAAGCTTTCTTT
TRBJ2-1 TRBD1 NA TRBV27 CASSLDRGRYNEQFF TGTGCCAGCAGCCTGGACAGGGGGCGTTACAATGAGCAGTTCTTC
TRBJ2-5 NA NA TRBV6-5 CASGRKETQYF TGTGCCAGCGGGCGGAAAGAGACCCAGTACTTC
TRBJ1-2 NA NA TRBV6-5 CASSYTGANYGYTF TGTGCCAGCAGTTACACAGGAGCTAACTATGGCTACACCTTC
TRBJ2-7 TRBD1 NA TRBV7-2 CASSLALGTGAYEQYF TGTGCCAGCAGCTTAGCGTTGGGGACAGGCGCGTACGAGCAGTACTTC
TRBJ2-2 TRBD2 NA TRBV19 CASSPIAGSNTGELFF TGTGCCAGTAGCCCGATAGCGGGGTCTAACACCGGGGAGCTGTTTTTT
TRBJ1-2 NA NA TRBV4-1 CASSQDRANYGYTF TGCGCCAGCAGCCAAGACAGGGCGAACTATGGCTACACCTTC
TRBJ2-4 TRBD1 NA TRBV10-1 CASSPDRGRAKNIQYF TGCGCCAGCAGTCCAGACAGGGGGCGAGCCAAAAACATTCAGTACTTC
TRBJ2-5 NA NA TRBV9 CASSVAVRDLETQYF TGTGCCAGCAGCGTAGCTGTCAGGGACTTGGAGACCCAGTACTTC
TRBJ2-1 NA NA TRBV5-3 CARSLGRGLHGPDEQFF TGTGCCAGAAGCTTGGGGAGGGGGTTGCACGGCCCCGATGAGCAGTTCTTC
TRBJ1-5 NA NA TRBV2 CASSRGGNQPQHF TGTGCCAGCAGCCGAGGGGGCAATCAGCCCCAGCATTTT
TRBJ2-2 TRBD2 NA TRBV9 CASSAGGKPGELFF TGTGCCAGCAGCGCCGGGGGGAAACCCGGGGAGCTGTTTTTT
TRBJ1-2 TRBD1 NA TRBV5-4 CASSQDRGSVGYTF TGCGCCAGCAGCCAAGACAGGGGAAGCGTTGGCTACACCTTC
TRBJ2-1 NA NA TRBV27 CASSSFHRPNEQFF TGTGCCAGCAGTTCTTTCCATCGGCCCAATGAGCAGTTCTTC
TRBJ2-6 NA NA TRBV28 CASSLGGSGANVLTF TGTGCCAGCAGCCTGGGGGGCTCTGGGGCCAACGTCCTGACTTTC
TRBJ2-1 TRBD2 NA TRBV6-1 CASGAGGSSYNEQFF TGTGCCAGCGGAGCGGGAGGGAGCTCCTACAATGAGCAGTTCTTC
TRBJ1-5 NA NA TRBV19 CASRIGNNREDQPQHF TGTGCCAGTAGAATCGGAAATAACAGGGAAGATCAGCCCCAGCATTTT
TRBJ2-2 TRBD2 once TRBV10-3 CAISGPLGGSTGELFF TGTGCCATCAGTGGGCCCTTGGGAGGGAGCACCGGGGAGCTGTTTTTT
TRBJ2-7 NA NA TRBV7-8 CASSFLFHEQYF TGTGCCAGCAGCTTCTTATTCCACGAGCAGTACTTC
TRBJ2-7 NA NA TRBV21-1 CASSKGPWADRESDEQYF TGTGCCAGCAGCAAAGGCCCTTGGGCCGACAGGGAAAGTGACGAGCAGTACTTC
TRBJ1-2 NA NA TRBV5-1 CASSPRRDGYGYTF TGCGCCAGCAGCCCACGGCGGGACGGGTATGGCTACACCTTC
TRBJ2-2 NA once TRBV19 CASSGTFANTGELFF TGTGCCAGTAGTGGGACATTCGCGAACACCGGGGAGCTGTTTTTT
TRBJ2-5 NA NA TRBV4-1 CASSLVSGETQYF TGCGCCAGCAGCTTGGTCAGCGGGGAGACCCAGTACTTC
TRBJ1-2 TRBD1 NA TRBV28 CASSFGQAPGTF TGTGCCAGCAGTTTCGGACAGGCCCCTGGGACCTTC
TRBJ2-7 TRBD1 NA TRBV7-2 CASSQRGRYEQYF TGTGCCAGCAGCCAAAGGGGGCGCTACGAGCAGTACTTC
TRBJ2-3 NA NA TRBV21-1 CASSRARDVVADTQYF TGTGCCAGCAGCCGGGCGCGGGATGTAGTGGCAGATACGCAGTATTTT
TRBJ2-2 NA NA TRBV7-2 CASSLVREGELFF TGTGCCAGCAGCTTAGTCAGGGAGGGGGAGCTGTTTTTT
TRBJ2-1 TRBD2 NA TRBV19 CASSIVVGGSYNEQFF TGTGCCAGTAGTATAGTAGTGGGAGGGTCCTACAATGAGCAGTTCTTC
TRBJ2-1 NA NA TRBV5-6 CASSLVGESYNEQFF TGTGCCAGCAGCCTGGTGGGGGAATCTTACAATGAGCAGTTCTTC
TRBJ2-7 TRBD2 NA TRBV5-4 CASRTGGAGAYEQYF TGTGCCAGCCGGACCGGGGGAGCGGGAGCCTACGAGCAGTACTTC
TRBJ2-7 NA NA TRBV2 CASSEAPGQAYEQYF TGTGCCAGCAGTGAAGCGCCGGGACAAGCCTACGAGCAGTACTTC
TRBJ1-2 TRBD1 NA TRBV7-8 CASSLRDRTYGYTF TGTGCCAGCAGCTTACGGGACAGAACCTATGGCTACACCTTC
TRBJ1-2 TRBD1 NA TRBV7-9 CASSFRGLMRMGADGYTF TGTGCCAGCAGCTTCAGGGGGCTAATGCGAATGGGTGCGGATGGCTACACCTTC
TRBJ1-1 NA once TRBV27 CASSSRAGGTEAFF TGTGCCAGCAGTTCCAGGGCGGGGGGCACTGAAGCTTTCTTT
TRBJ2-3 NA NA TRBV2 CASSEGRPTQYF TGTGCCAGCAGTGAGGGCCGACCTACGCAGTATTTT
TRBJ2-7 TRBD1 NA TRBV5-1 CASSPRPSGMEQGPTYEQYF TGCGCCAGCAGCCCGCGGCCATCCGGAATGGAACAGGGGCCCACCTACGAGCAGTACTTC
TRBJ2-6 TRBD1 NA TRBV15 CATNLLGKGAPGANVLTF TGTGCCACCAACTTACTGGGGAAGGGGGCGCCTGGGGCCAACGTCCTGACTTTC